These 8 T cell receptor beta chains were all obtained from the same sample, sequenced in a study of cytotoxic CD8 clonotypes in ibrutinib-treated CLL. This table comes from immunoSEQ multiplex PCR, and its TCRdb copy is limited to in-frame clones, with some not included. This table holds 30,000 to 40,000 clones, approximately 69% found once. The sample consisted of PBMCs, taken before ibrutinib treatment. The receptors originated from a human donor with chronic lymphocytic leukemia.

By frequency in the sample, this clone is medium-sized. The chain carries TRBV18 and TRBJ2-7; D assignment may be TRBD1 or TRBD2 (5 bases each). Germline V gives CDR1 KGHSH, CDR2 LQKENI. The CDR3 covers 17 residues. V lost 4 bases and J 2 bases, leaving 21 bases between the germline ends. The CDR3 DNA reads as TGTGCCAGCTCACTTCTCTCTCCCGGGACCGACCCCTACGAGCAGTACTTC. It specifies CASSLLSPGTDPYEQYF.

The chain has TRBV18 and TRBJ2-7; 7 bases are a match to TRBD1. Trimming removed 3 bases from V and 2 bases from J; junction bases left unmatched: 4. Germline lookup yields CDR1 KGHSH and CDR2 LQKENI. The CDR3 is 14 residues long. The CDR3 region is CASSPSTGAYEQYF. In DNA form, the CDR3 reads TGTGCCAGCTCACCGAGTACAGGGGCCTACGAGCAGTACTTC.

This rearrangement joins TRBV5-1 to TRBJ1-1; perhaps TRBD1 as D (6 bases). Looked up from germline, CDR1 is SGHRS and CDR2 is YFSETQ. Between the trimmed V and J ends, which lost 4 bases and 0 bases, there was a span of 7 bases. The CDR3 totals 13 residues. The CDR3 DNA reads TGCGCCAGCAGCAGGGGGGTGAACACTGAAGCTTTCTTT. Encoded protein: CASSRGVNTEAFF.

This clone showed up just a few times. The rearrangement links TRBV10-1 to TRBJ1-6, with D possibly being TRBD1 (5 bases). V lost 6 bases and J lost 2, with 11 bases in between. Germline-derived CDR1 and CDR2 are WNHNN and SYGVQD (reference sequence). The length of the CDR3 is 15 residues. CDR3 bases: TGCGCCAGCAGCGTTCGGACACCCTATAATTCACCCCTCCACTTT. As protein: CASSVRTPYNSPLHF.

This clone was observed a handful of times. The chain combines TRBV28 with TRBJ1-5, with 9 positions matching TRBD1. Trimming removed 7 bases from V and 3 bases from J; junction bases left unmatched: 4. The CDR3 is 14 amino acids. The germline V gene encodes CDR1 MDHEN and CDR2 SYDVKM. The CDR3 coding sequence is TGTGCCAGCACCACAGGGGGCTTCAATCAGCCCCAGCATTTT. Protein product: CASTTGGFNQPQHF.

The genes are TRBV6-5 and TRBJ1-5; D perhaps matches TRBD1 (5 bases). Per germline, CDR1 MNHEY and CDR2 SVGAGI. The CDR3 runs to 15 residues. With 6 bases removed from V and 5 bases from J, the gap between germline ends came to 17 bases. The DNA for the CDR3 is TGTGCCAGCAGCGGGATGGGGCCAGGGTATCAGCCCCAGCATTTT. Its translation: CASSGMGPGYQPQHF.

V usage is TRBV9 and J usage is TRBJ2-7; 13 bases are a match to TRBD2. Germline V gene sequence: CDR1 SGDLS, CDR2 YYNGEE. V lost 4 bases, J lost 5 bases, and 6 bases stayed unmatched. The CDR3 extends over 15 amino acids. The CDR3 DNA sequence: TGTGCCAGCAGCACAGAGGGGACTAGCGGGGACGAGCAGTACTTC. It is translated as CASSTEGTSGDEQYF.

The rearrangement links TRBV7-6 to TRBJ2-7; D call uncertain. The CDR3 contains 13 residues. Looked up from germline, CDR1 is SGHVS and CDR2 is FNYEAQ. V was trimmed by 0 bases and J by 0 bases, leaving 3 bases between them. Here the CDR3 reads CASSLALSYEQYF. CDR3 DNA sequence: TGTGCCAGCAGCTTAGCCCTCTCCTACGAGCAGTACTTC.